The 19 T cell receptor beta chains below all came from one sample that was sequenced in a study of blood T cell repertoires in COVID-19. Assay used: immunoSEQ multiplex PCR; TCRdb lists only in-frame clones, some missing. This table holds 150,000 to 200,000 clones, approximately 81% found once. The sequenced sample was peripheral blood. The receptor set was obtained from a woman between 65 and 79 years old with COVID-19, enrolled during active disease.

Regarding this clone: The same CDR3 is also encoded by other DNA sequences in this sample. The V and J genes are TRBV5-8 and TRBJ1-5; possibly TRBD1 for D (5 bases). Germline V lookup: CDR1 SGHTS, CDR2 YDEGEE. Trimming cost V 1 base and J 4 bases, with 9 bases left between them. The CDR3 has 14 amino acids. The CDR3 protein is CASSLRRGNQPQHF. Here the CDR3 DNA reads TGTGCCAGCAGCTTGCGAAGGGGAAATCAGCCCCAGCATTTT.

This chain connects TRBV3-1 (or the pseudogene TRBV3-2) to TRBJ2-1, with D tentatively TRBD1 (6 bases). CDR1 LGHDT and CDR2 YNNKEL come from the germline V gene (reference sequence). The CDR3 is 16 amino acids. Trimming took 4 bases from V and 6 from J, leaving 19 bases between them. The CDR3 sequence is CASSPRGGVVRNEQFF. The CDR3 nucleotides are TGTGCCAGCAGCCCTCGAGGGGGAGTAGTTCGCAATGAGCAGTTCTTC.

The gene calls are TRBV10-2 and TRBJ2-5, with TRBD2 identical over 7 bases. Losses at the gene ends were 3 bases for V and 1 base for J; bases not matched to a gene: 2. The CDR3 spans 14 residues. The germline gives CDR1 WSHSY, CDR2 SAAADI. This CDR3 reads CASSESGVQETQYF. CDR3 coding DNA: TGCGCCAGCAGTGAAAGCGGGGTCCAAGAGACCCAGTACTTC.

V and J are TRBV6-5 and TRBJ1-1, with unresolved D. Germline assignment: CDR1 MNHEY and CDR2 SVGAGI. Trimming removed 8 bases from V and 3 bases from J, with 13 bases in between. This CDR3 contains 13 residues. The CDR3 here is CASLRGGDTEAFF. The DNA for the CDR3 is TGTGCCAGCTTGAGAGGAGGAGACACTGAAGCTTTCTTT.

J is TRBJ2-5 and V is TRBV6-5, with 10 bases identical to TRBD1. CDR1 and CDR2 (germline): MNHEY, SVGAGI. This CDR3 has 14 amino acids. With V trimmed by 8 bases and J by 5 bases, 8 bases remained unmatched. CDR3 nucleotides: TGTGCCAGCGGGACAGGGGCAGAAGAGGAGACCCAGTACTTC. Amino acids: CASGTGAEEETQYF.

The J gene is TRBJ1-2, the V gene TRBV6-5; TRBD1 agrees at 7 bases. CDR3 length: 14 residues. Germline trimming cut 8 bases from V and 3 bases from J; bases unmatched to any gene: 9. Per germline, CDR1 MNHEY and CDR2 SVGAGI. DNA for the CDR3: TGTGCCAGCCGGCCCGGGACAGAGGACTATGGCTACACCTTC. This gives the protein CASRPGTEDYGYTF.

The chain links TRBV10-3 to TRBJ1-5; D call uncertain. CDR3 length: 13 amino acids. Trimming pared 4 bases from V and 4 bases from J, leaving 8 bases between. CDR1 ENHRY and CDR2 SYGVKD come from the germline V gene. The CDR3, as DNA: TGTGCCATCAGTGTCGCAGGAAATCAGCCCCAGCATTTT. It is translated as CAISVAGNQPQHF.

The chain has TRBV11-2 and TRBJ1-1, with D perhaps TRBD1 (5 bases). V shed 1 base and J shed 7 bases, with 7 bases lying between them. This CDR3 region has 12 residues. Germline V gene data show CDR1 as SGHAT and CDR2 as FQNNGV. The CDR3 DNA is TGTGCCAGCAGCTTAGCAGGGTTTGAAGCTTTCTTT. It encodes CASSLAGFEAFF.

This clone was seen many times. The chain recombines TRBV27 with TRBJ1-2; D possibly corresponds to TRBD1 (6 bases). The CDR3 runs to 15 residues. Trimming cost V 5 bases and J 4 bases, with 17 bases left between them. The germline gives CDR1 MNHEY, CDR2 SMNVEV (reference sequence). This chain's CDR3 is CASSPGVSIFYGYTF. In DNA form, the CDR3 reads TGTGCCAGCAGTCCAGGGGTCTCTATTTTCTATGGCTACACCTTC.

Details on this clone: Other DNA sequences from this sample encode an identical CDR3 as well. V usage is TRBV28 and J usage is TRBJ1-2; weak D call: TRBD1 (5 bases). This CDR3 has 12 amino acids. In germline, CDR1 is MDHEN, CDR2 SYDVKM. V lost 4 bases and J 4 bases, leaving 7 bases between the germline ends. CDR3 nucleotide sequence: TGTGCCAGCAGTTGGGGCGGCTATGGCTACACCTTC. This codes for CASSWGGYGYTF.

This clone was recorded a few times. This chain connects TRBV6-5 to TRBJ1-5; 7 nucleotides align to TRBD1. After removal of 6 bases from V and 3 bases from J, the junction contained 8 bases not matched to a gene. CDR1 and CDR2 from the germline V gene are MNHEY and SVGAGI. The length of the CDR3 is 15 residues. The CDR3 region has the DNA TGTGCCAGCAGGGACAGGTTTGAGGACAATCAGCCCCAGCATTTT. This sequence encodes CASRDRFEDNQPQHF.

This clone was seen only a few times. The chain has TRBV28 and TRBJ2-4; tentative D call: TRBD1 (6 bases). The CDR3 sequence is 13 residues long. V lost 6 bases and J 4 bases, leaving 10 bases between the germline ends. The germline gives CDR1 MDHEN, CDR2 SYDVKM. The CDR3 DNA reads TGTGCCAGCAGCCGTCAGGGGAAAAACATTCAGTACTTC. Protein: CASSRQGKNIQYF. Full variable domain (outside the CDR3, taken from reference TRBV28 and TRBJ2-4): DVKVTQSSRYLVKRTGEKVFLECVQDMDHENMFWYRQDPGLGLRLIYFSYDVKMKEKGDIPEGYSVSREKKERFSLILESASTNQTSMYLCASSRQGKNIQYFGAGTRLSVL.

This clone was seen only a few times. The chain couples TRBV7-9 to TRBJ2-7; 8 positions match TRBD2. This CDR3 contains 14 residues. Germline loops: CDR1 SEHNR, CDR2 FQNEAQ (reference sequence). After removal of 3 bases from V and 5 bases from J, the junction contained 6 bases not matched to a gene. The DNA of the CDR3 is TGTGCCAGCAGCTTCGGGAGGGCGTTGGACGAGCAGTACTTC. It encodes CASSFGRALDEQYF.

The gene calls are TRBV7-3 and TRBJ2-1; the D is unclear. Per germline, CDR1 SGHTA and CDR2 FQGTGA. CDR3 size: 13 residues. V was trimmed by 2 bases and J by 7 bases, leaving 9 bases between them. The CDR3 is CASSLLARNEQFF. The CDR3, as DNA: TGTGCCAGCAGCTTATTAGCCCGGAATGAGCAGTTCTTC. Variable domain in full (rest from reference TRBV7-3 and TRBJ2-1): GAGVSQTPSNKVTEKGKYVELRCDPISGHTALYWYRQSLGQGPEFLIYFQGTGAADDSGLPNDRFFAVRPEGSVSTLKIQRTERGDSAVYLCASSLLARNEQFFGPGTRLTVL.

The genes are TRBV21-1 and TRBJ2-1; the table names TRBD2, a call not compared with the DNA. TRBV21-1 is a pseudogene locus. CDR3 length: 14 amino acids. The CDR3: CASRLADFYNEQFF. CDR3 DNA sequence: TGTGCCAGCAGATTAGCGGACTTCTACAATGAGCAGTTCTTC.

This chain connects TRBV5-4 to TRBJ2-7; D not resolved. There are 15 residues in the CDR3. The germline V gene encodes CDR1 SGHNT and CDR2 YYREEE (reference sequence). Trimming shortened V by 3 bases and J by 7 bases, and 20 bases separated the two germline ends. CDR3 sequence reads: CASSYGTASSEEQYF. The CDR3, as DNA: TGTGCCAGCAGCTATGGTACAGCCAGCTCGGAAGAGCAGTACTTC.

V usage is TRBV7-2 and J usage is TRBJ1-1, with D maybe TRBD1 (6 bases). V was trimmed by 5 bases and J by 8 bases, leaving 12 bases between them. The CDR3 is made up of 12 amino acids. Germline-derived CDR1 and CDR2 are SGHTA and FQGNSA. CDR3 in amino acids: CASSPRQVEAFF. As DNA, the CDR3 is TGTGCCAGCAGCCCAAGACAGGTCGAAGCTTTCTTT.

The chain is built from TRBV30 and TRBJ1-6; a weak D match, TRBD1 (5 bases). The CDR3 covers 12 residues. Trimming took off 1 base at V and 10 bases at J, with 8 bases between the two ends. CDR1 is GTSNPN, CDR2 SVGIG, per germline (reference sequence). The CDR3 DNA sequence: TGTGCCTGGAGTGGCCAGGGATCACCCCTCCACTTT. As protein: CAWSGQGSPLHF.

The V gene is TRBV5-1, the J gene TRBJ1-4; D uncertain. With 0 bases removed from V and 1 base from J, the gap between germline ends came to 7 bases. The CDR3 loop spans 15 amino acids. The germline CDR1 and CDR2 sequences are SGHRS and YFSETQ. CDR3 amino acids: CASSLESVTNEKLFF. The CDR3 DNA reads TGCGCCAGCAGCTTGGAGTCGGTAACTAATGAAAAACTGTTTTTT.